The sequence of this TCR beta chain was determined in a study of T cell responses to AZD1222 COVID-19 vaccine. Whole-study results and caveats: Clonal diversity was possibly underestimated, and the donors were mostly white British, with more females. Only a handful of individuals given AZD1222 were seropositive at baseline.

Both about-4-week and about-12-week second-dose recipients were combined. The CDR3 is 17 residues long. Between the trimmed V and J ends, which lost 3 bases and 2 bases, there was a span of 17 bases. The germline V gene has CDR1 SEHNR and CDR2 FQNEAQ (reference sequence). Concerning this clone: Its antigen is undetermined.

The method was immunoSEQ multiplex PCR; TCRdb's version includes in-frame clones alone and lacks a portion of them. The sample yields 160,000 or so clones, 85% to 95% seen once. The J gene is TRBJ1-5, the V gene TRBV7-9, with D uncertain. This clonotype was sampled from an adult who received the AZD1222 COVID-19 vaccine. The sample consisted of peripheral blood, taken 28 days after the second AZD1222 dose. The CDR3 sequence is CASSFGGPRWGNQPQHF. The CDR3 coding sequence is TGTGCCAGCAGCTTCGGCGGACCTCGGTGGGGCAATCAGCCCCAGCATTTT.